The sequence of this T cell receptor beta chain was determined in a study of control samples from healthy donors and cancer patients. From germline, CDR1 is SGHRS and CDR2 YFSETQ. The V gene lost 1 base and the J gene lost 0 bases, with 5 bases spanning the gap. CDR3 size: 14 residues. Clones were read by immunoSEQ multiplex PCR, and TCRdb kept only the in-frame ones, dropping some. The profile shows tens of thousands of clones, roughly 80% of them singletons. Sequenced input: PBMCs. This sequence joins TRBV5-1 and TRBJ2-1; D not certain. The clonotype was recovered from a woman in her 50s with lung cancer. CDR3 coding DNA: TGCGCCAGCAGCTTGCAGAGCTCCTACAATGAGCAGTTCTTC. Its protein is CASSLQSSYNEQFF.